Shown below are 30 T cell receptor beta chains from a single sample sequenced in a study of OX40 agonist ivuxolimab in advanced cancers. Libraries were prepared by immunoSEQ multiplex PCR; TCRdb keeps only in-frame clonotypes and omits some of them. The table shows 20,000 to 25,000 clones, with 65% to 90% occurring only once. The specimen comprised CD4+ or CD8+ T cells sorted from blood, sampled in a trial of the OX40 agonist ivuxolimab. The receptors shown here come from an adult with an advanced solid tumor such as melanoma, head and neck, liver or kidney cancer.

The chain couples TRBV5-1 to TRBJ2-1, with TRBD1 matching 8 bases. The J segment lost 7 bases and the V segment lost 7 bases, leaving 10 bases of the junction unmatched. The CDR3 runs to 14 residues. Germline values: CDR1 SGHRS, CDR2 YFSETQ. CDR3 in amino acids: CASGKMTGENEQFF. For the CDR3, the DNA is TGCGCCAGCGGCAAAATGACAGGGGAGAATGAGCAGTTCTTC.

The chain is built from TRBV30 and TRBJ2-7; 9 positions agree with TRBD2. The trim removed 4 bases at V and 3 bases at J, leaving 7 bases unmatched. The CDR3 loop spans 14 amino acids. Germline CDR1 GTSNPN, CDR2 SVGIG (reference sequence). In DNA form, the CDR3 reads TGTGCCTGGATGAAAGCGGGGGGCGGCTACGAGCAGTACTTC. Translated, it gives CAWMKAGGGYEQYF.

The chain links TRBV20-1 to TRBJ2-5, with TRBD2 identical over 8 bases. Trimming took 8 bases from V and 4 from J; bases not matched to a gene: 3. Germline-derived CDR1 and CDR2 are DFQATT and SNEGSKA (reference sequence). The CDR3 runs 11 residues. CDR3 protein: CSCGGRETQYF. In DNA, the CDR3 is TGCAGTTGCGGGGGGAGAGAGACCCAGTACTTC.

This CDR3 is CASSANLGTGANEQYF. CDR3 sequence (DNA): TGTGCCAGCAGCGCAAATCTAGGGACAGGGGCGAACGAGCAGTACTTC. The chain has TRBV5-4 and TRBJ2-7; 10 bases line up with TRBD1. CDR1 is SGHNT and CDR2 is YYREEE in the germline V gene (reference sequence). With 4 bases clipped from V and 5 bases from J, the junction kept 12 bases outside the gene matches. The CDR3 consists of 16 residues.

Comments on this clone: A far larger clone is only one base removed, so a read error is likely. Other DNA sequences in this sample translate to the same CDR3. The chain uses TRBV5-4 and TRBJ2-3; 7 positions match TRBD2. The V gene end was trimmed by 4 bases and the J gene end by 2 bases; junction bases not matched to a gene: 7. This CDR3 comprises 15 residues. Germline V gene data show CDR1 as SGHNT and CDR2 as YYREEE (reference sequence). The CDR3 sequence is CASSQDKRDTDTQYF. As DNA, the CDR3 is TGTGCCAGCAGCCAAGACAAGCGGGACACAGATACGCAGTATTTT.

Here the CDR3 reads CASSKGLASYEQYF. In DNA form, the CDR3 reads TGTGCCAGCAGTAAAGGACTAGCGTCCTACGAGCAGTACTTC. The J gene is TRBJ2-5, the V gene TRBV7-2, with TRBD2 matching 9 bases. The DNA matches TRBJ2-7 better at its end, which makes the J call doubtful. Germline lookup yields CDR1 SGHTA and CDR2 FQGNSA. There are 14 residues in the CDR3.

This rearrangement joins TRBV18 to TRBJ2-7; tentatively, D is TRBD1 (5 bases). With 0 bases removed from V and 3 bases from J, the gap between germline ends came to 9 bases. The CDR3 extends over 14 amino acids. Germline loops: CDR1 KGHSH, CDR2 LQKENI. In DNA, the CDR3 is TGTGCCAGCTCACCACCGGGGCAGAACTACGAGCAGTACTTC. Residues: CASSPPGQNYEQYF.

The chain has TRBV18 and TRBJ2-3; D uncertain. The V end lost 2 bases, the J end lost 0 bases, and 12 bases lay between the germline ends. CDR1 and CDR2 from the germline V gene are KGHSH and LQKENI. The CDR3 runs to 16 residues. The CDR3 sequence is CASSPNGQKSTDTQYF. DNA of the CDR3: TGTGCCAGCTCACCAAACGGTCAGAAAAGCACAGATACGCAGTATTTT.

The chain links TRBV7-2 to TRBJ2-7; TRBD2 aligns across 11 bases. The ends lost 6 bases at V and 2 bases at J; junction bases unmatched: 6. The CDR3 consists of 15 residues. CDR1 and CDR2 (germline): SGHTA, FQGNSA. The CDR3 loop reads CASSFGTSGTYEQYF. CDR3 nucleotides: TGTGCCAGCAGTTTTGGGACTAGCGGAACCTACGAGCAGTACTTC.

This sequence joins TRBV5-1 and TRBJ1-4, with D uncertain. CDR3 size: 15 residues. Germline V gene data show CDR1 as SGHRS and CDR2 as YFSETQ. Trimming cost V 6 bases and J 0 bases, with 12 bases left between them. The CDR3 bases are TGCGCCAGCACCAAAACAACAGCAACTAATGAAAAACTGTTTTTT. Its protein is CASTKTTATNEKLFF.

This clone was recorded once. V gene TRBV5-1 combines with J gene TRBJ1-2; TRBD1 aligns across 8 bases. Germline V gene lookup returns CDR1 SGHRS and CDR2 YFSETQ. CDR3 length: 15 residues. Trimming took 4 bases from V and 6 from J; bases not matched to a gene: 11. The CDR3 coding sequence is TGCGCCAGCAGCATGCTGACAGGGGAGAAAGATGGCTACACCTTC. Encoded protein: CASSMLTGEKDGYTF. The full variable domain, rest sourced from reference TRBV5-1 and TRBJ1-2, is KAGVTQTPRYLIKTRGQQVTLSCSPISGHRSVSWYQQTPGQGLQFLFEYFSETQRNKGNFPGRFSGRQFSNSRSEMNVSTLELGDSALYLCASSMLTGEKDGYTFGSGTRLTVV.

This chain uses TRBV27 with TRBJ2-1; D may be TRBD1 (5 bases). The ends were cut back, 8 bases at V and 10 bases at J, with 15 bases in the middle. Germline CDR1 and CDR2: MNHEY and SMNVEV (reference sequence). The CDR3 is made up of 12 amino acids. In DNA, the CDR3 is TGTGCCAGCGGCTATCGGCAGGGCGAGCAGTTCTTC. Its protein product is CASGYRQGEQFF.

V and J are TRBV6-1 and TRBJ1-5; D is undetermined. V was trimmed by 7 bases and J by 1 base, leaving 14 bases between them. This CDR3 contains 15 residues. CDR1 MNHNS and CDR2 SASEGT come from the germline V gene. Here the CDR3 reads CASTAVSWSNQPQHF. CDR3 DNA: TGTGCCAGCACGGCGGTCTCTTGGAGCAATCAGCCCCAGCATTTT.

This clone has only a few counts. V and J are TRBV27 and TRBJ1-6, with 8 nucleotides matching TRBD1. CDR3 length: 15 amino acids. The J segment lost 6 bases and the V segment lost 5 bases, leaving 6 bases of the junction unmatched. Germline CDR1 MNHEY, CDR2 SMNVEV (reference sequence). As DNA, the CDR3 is TGTGCCAGCAGTCCGGGGACAGGAGCTAATTCACCCCTCCACTTT. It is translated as CASSPGTGANSPLHF.

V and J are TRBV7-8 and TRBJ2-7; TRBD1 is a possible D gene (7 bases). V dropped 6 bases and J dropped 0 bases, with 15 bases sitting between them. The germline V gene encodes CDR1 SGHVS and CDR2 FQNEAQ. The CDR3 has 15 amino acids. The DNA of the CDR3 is TGTGCCAGCAGTCAGAATCAGGGGGGCTCCTACGAGCAGTACTTC. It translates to CASSQNQGGSYEQYF. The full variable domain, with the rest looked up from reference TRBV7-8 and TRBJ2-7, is GAGVSQSPRYKVAKRGQDVALRCDPISGHVSLFWYQQALGQGPEFLTYFQNEAQLDKSGLPSDRFFAERPEGSVSTLKIQRTQQEDSAVYLCASSQNQGGSYEQYFGPGTRLTVT.

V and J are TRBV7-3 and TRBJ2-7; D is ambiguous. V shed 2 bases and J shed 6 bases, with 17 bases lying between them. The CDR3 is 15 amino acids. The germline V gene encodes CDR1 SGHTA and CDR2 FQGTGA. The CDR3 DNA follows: TGTGCCAGCAGCTTAGTGGTTCTTGGGGAAAGCGAGCAGTACTTC. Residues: CASSLVVLGESEQYF.

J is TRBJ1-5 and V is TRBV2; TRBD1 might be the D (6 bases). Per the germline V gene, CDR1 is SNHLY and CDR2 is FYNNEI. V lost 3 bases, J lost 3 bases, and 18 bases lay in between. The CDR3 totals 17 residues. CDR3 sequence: CASSEGKGTRNNQPQHF. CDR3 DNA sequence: TGTGCCAGCAGTGAGGGTAAAGGGACACGTAACAATCAGCCCCAGCATTTT.

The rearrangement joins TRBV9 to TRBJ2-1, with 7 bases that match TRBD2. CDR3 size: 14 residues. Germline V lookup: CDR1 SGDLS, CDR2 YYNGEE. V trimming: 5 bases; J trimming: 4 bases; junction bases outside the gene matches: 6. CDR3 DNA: TGTGCCAGCAGTCGAGCGGGACCATACAATGAGCAGTTCTTC. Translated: CASSRAGPYNEQFF.

The CDR3 region has the DNA TGTGCCAGCAGACGATCCGGGACAGGGGGCCTCAATGAGCAGTTCTTC. This gives the protein CASRRSGTGGLNEQFF. The chain couples TRBV14 to TRBJ2-1; 12 nucleotides line up with TRBD1. The germline gives CDR1 SGHDN, CDR2 FVKESK. Trimming took 6 bases from V and 6 from J; bases not matched to a gene: 9. The CDR3 consists of 16 residues.

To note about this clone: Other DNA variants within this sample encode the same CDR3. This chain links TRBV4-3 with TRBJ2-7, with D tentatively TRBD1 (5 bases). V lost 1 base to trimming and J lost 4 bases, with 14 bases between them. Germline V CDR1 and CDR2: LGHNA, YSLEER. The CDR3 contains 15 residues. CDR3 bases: TGCGCCAGCAGCCAAGGAATAGACAGACCTTACGAGCAGTACTTC. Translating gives CASSQGIDRPYEQYF.

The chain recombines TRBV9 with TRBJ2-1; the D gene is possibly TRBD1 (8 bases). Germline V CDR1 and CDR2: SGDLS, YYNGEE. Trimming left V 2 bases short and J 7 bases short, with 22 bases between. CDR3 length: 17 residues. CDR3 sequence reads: CASSVLPANRGGNEQFF. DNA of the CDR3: TGTGCCAGCAGCGTCTTACCGGCCAACAGGGGGGGTAATGAGCAGTTCTTC.

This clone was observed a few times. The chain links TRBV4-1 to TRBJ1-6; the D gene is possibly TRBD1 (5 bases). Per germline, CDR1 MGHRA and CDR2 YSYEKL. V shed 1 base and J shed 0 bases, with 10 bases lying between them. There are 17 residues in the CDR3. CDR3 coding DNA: TGCGCCAGCAGCCAAGGGGGAAGGGGCTCCTATAATTCACCCCTCCACTTT. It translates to CASSQGGRGSYNSPLHF.

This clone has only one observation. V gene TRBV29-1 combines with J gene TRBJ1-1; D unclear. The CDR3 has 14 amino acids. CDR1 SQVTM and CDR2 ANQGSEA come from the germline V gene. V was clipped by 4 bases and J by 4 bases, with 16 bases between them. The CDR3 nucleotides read TGCAGCGTTGGAAAAGGGCTGAGTGGCACTGAAGCTTTCTTT. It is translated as CSVGKGLSGTEAFF.

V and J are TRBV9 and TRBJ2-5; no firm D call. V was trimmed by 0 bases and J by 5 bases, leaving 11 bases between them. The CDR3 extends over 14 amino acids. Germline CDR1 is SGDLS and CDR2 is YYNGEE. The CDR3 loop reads CASSVVAQTETQYF. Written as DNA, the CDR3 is TGTGCCAGCAGCGTAGTTGCGCAAACTGAGACCCAGTACTTC.

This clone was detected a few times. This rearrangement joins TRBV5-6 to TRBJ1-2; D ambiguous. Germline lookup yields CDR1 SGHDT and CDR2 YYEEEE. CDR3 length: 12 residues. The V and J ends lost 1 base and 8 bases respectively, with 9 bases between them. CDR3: CASSLKAPGYTF. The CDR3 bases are TGTGCCAGCAGCTTGAAAGCACCCGGCTACACCTTC.

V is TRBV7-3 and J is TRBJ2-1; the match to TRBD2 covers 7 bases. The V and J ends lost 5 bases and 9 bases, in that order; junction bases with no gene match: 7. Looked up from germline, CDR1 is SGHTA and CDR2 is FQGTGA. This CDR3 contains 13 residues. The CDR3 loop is CASSLSGGGEQFF. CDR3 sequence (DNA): TGTGCCAGCAGCCTGTCGGGCGGGGGTGAGCAGTTCTTC. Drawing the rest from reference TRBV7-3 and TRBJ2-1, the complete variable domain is GAGVSQTPSNKVTEKGKYVELRCDPISGHTALYWYRQSLGQGPEFLIYFQGTGAADDSGLPNDRFFAVRPEGSVSTLKIQRTERGDSAVYLCASSLSGGGEQFFGPGTRLTVL.

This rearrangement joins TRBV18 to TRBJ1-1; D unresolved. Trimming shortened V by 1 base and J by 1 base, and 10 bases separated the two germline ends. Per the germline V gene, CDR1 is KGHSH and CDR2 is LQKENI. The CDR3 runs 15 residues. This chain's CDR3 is CASSPLADSNTEAFF. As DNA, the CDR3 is TGTGCCAGCTCACCACTGGCCGATTCGAACACTGAAGCTTTCTTT.

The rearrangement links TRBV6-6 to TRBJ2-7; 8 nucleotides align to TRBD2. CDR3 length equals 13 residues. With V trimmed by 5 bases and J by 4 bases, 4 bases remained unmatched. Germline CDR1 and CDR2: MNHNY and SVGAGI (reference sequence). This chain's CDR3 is CASSSGRSYEQYF. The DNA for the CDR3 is TGTGCCAGCAGTAGCGGGAGATCATACGAGCAGTACTTC.

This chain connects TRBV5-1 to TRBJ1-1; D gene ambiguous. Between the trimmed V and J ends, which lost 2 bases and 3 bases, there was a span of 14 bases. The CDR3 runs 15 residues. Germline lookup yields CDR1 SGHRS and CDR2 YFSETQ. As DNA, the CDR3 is TGCGCCAGCAGCTTCTCGCCAGGTTTCGACACTGAAGCTTTCTTT. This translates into CASSFSPGFDTEAFF.

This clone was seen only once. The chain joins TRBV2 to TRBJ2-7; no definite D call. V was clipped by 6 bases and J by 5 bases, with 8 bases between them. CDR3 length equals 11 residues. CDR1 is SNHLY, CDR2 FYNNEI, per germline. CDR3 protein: CASSLLNEQYF. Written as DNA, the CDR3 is TGTGCCAGCAGCTTACTAAACGAGCAGTACTTC.